One sample yielded the 8 T cell receptor beta chains listed below, sequenced in a study of identical twins. MiXCR, applied by TCRdb to the 5' RACE reads, yields one record per CDR3 protein. In the table there are hundreds of thousands of distinct CDR3 sequences, around a sixth of which are singletons. Separately, the same data were catalogued under a study of T cells expressing NK-cell markers.

Material for sequencing was PBMCs. Source of these receptors: a young woman in good health.

This clonotype was recorded a few times. This chain joins TRBV12-3 or TRBV12-4 and TRBJ1-4; no clear D. This CDR3 region has 14 residues. The V end was cut by 1 base, the J end by 6 bases, with 9 bases between. The CDR3: CASSLVYNDEKLFF. For the CDR3, the DNA is TGTGCCAGCAGTTTAGTGTACAATGATGAAAAACTGTTTTTT.

This clonotype has more than one count but fewer than ten. The V call is TRBV5-1, the J call TRBJ2-5; 15 bases are shared with TRBD2. CDR3 length: 15 residues. V gave up 5 bases and J gave up 5 bases; unmatched junction bases: 4. CDR1 SGHRS and CDR2 YFSETQ come from the germline V gene. Here the CDR3 DNA reads TGCGCCAGCAGTACCGGGACTAGCGGGAGGGAGACCCAGTACTTC. Its protein is CASSTGTSGRETQYF.

This clonotype was seen a few times. The genes are TRBV20-1 and TRBJ1-5, with a tentative D call TRBD1 (5 bases). The CDR3 has 13 amino acids. The V gene's germline CDR1 is DFQATT and CDR2 SNEGSKA (reference sequence). V lost 6 bases and J 4 bases, leaving 13 bases between the germline ends. CDR3 sequence: CSAQRNRNQPQHF. DNA for the CDR3: TGCAGTGCCCAACGGAACAGGAATCAGCCCCAGCATTTT.

The chain links TRBV5-6 to TRBJ2-2, with TRBD1 as a possible D gene (5 bases). Looked up from germline, CDR1 is SGHDT and CDR2 is YYEEEE. The CDR3 contains 16 residues. V was clipped by 4 bases and J by 6 bases, with 19 bases between them. The CDR3 sequence: CASSLELRGASGELFF. The CDR3 bases are TGTGCCAGCAGCCTTGAGCTTAGGGGCGCGTCCGGGGAGCTGTTTTTT.

The CDR3 DNA sequence: TGTGCCAGCAGCCGAGTTGAGCAGCCCCAGCATTTT. Its translation: CASSRVEQPQHF. The chain recombines TRBV12-3 or TRBV12-4 with TRBJ1-5; D call uncertain. This CDR3 contains 12 residues. V lost 6 bases and J 7 bases, leaving 10 bases between the germline ends.

The chain uses TRBV5-1 and TRBJ1-2; 10 bases match TRBD1. Germline trimming cut 4 bases from V and 8 bases from J; bases unmatched to any gene: 8. The CDR3 is made up of 14 amino acids. CDR1 SGHRS and CDR2 YFSETQ come from the germline V gene. Written as DNA, the CDR3 is TGCGCCAGCAGCCTAGGACAGGGGGTGAGCGGCTACACCTTC. It translates to CASSLGQGVSGYTF.

The rearrangement joins TRBV20-1 to TRBJ2-5, with 9 bases aligning to TRBD2. This CDR3 spans 16 amino acids. J was trimmed by 6 bases and V by 3 bases; bases with no gene match: 14. Germline V gives CDR1 DFQATT, CDR2 SNEGSKA (reference sequence). For the CDR3, the DNA is TGCAGTGCTAGGGGACGCGGGAGGGCCTCGGGAAAGACCCAGTACTTC. It codes for CSARGRGRASGKTQYF.

The chain uses TRBV20-1 and TRBJ2-7, with 11 bases aligning to TRBD2. V lost 5 bases and J lost 5; bases outside the gene matches: 8. Per germline, CDR1 DFQATT and CDR2 SNEGSKA (reference sequence). The CDR3 extends over 14 amino acids. CDR3 amino acids: CSAETSGAVNEQYF. For the CDR3, the DNA is TGCAGTGCTGAGACTAGCGGGGCTGTAAACGAGCAGTACTTC.